This T cell receptor beta chain came from a study of cytomegalovirus exposure and HLA in healthy donors. Study findings and constraints: Researchers reported from a later analysis that most CMV-associated TCR beta chains appeared HLA-restricted. Reported performance of the classifier showed diagnosis of cytomegalovirus status with high specificity and sensitivity. Rates of TCR association differed by HLA locus in a later analysis, with DRB1 highest and HLA-C lowest.

Trimming pared 3 bases from V and 9 bases from J, leaving 11 bases between. The CDR3 covers 13 residues. Germline loops: CDR1 LGHNT, CDR2 FRNRAP. The PCR contained 60 Vbeta and 13 Jbeta primers. Only in-frame clones appear in the TCRdb table, and some are missing; sequencing was by immunoSEQ multiplex PCR. The sample records roughly 120,000 clones, 70% to 80% being singletons. In this sample, this clone turned up a few times. Its cognate antigen is unknown. Sequencing was carried out using PBMCs. The TCR sequence derives from a man aged 40-55 years in good health and CMV-seronegative. V and J are TRBV12-5 and TRBJ2-2, with D perhaps TRBD1 (6 bases). CDR3 DNA sequence: TGTGCTAGTGGTTTTCAAGGGGGACGGGAGCTGTTTTTT. It yields the protein CASGFQGGRELFF.